Listed below are T cell receptor beta chains from one sample, sequenced in a study of T cell responses to AZD1222 COVID-19 vaccine. This table comes from immunoSEQ multiplex PCR, and its TCRdb copy is limited to in-frame clones, with some not included. The table lists around 46,000 clones, about nine tenths of them singletons. Sample: peripheral blood, taken 28 days after the second AZD1222 dose. These receptor sequences come from an adult who received the AZD1222 COVID-19 vaccine. CDR3s include the opening cysteine and the closing phenylalanine or tryptophan. The D gene is left open where the match is weak. The size of a clone is reported for some rows only, either as once, few or many, or as a class for expanded clones.

D: TRBD1; size: .; V: TRBV28; J: TRBJ1-2; CDR3: CASSSWTGGDYGYTF; DNA: TGTGCCAGCAGTTCCTGGACAGGGGGCGACTATGGCTACACCTTC
D: TRBD2; size: .; V: TRBV4-2; J: TRBJ2-7; CDR3: CASSPQRGENFYEQYF; DNA: TGTGCCAGCAGCCCTCAGCGGGGGGAGAACTTCTACGAGCAGTACTTC
D: .; size: .; V: TRBV28; J: TRBJ2-3; CDR3: CASSLVGASTDTQYF; DNA: TGTGCCAGCAGTTTAGTTGGTGCGAGCACAGATACGCAGTATTTT
D: .; size: medium-sized; V: TRBV6-4; J: TRBJ2-6; CDR3: CASSEREFSGANVLTF; DNA: TGTGCCAGCAGTGAACGGGAATTCTCTGGGGCCAACGTCCTGACTTTC
D: .; size: .; V: TRBV5-3; J: TRBJ2-2; CDR3: CARSLAGTGELFF; DNA: TGTGCCAGAAGCTTGGCAGGCACCGGGGAGCTGTTTTTT
D: .; size: few; V: TRBV6-2/TRBV6-3; J: TRBJ2-7; CDR3: CASSYTGNEGPYEQYF; DNA: TGTGCCAGCAGTTACACCGGAAACGAGGGTCCCTACGAGCAGTACTTC
D: TRBD1; size: .; V: TRBV19; J: TRBJ2-7; CDR3: CASRRGTGDSYEQYF; DNA: TGTGCCAGTAGGAGGGGGACAGGGGATTCCTACGAGCAGTACTTC
D: .; size: .; V: TRBV4-1; J: TRBJ1-5; CDR3: CASSQALTDTVNQPQHF; DNA: TGCGCCAGCAGCCAAGCTTTAACCGACACCGTCAATCAGCCCCAGCATTTT
D: TRBD2; size: .; V: TRBV5-6; J: TRBJ2-7; CDR3: CASSSPPGGASEQYF; DNA: TGTGCCAGCAGCTCGCCCCCCGGGGGGGCGTCCGAGCAGTACTTC
D: .; size: once; V: TRBV28; J: TRBJ1-5; CDR3: CASSFGFSGAQPQHF; DNA: TGTGCCAGCAGTTTCGGGTTCTCCGGGGCCCAGCCCCAGCATTTT
D: TRBD2; size: .; V: TRBV13; J: TRBJ2-1; CDR3: CASSSQLAGDSNEQFF; DNA: TGTGCCAGCAGCTCACAACTAGCGGGGGATTCCAATGAGCAGTTCTTC
D: .; size: .; V: TRBV5-1; J: TRBJ2-3; CDR3: CASSLGIGASTDTQYF; DNA: TGCGCCAGCAGCTTGGGAATTGGAGCTAGCACAGATACGCAGTATTTT
D: .; size: .; V: TRBV6-5; J: TRBJ1-3; CDR3: CASSPAGYSGNTIYF; DNA: TGTGCCAGCAGTCCAGCAGGTTACTCTGGAAACACCATATATTTT
D: TRBD2; size: .; V: TRBV2; J: TRBJ2-7; CDR3: CASSGLAGVYEQYF; DNA: TGTGCCAGCAGTGGACTAGCGGGTGTCTACGAGCAGTACTTC
D: TRBD2; size: .; V: TRBV4-2; J: TRBJ2-3; CDR3: CASSQERVLAGYGDTQYF; DNA: TGTGCCAGCAGCCAAGAGCGGGTACTAGCGGGGTATGGAGATACGCAGTATTTT
D: TRBD2; size: .; V: TRBV5-1; J: TRBJ2-3; CDR3: CASRGGILEGTDTQYF; DNA: TGCGCCAGCAGGGGGGGGATCCTTGAGGGCACAGATACGCAGTATTTT
D: .; size: .; V: TRBV9; J: TRBJ1-4; CDR3: CASSRNGQANEKLFF; DNA: TGTGCCAGCAGCCGGAACGGGCAGGCTAATGAAAAACTGTTTTTT
D: .; size: .; V: TRBV7-9; J: TRBJ2-2; CDR3: CASSLRLLITGELFF; DNA: TGTGCCAGCAGCTTAAGGCTCCTAATCACCGGGGAGCTGTTTTTT
D: TRBD1; size: few; V: TRBV19; J: TRBJ1-2; CDR3: CASSPRDRGIGYTF; DNA: TGTGCCAGTAGTCCCCGGGACAGGGGAATTGGCTACACCTTC
D: TRBD1; size: .; V: TRBV7-3; J: TRBJ1-3; CDR3: CASSPRGSGNTIYF; DNA: TGTGCCAGCAGCCCCAGGGGGTCTGGAAACACCATATATTTT
D: .; size: .; V: TRBV4-2; J: TRBJ2-2; CDR3: CASSYSRGATGELFF; DNA: TGTGCCAGCAGCTACAGTCGGGGGGCGACCGGGGAGCTGTTTTTT
D: TRBD1; size: once; V: TRBV7-9; J: TRBJ1-1; CDR3: CASSTGTGAGTEAFF; DNA: TGTGCCAGCAGCACCGGGACAGGGGCGGGCACTGAAGCTTTCTTT
D: .; size: .; V: TRBV12-3/TRBV12-4; J: TRBJ2-2; CDR3: CASSLGVGPLFF; DNA: TGTGCCAGCAGTTTAGGAGTGGGGCCGCTGTTTTTT
D: TRBD2; size: .; V: TRBV19; J: TRBJ2-3; CDR3: CASSIWLAEEDTQYF; DNA: TGTGCCAGTAGTATCTGGCTAGCGGAGGAAGATACGCAGTATTTT
D: .; size: .; V: TRBV6-5; J: TRBJ1-2; CDR3: CASSYSTQGDYGYTF; DNA: TGTGCCAGCAGTTACTCGACGCAGGGCGACTATGGCTACACCTTC
D: .; size: .; V: TRBV27; J: TRBJ1-4; CDR3: CASSLIGREGVEKLFF; DNA: TGTGCCAGCAGTTTAATTGGTCGGGAGGGGGTTGAAAAACTGTTTTTT
D: .; size: .; V: TRBV6-5; J: TRBJ1-6; CDR3: CASRREGNSPLHF; DNA: TGTGCCAGCAGAAGGGAGGGGAATTCACCCCTCCACTTT
D: .; size: .; V: TRBV7-8; J: TRBJ2-6; CDR3: CASSPPGANVLTF; DNA: TGTGCCAGCAGCCCCCCAGGGGCCAACGTCCTGACTTTC
D: .; size: .; V: TRBV18; J: TRBJ1-6; CDR3: CASSGKNAGNSPLHF; DNA: TGTGCCAGCTCAGGGAAAAATGCGGGGAATTCACCCCTCCACTTT
D: TRBD1; size: once; V: TRBV5-1; J: TRBJ1-2; CDR3: CASSEGQGDHGYTF; DNA: TGCGCCAGCAGCGAAGGACAGGGAGACCATGGCTACACCTTC
D: .; size: .; V: TRBV3-1/TRBV3-2; J: TRBJ2-2; CDR3: CASSQDFRAANTGELFF; DNA: TGTGCCAGCAGCCAAGATTTTAGGGCAGCGAACACCGGGGAGCTGTTTTTT
D: .; size: few; V: TRBV28; J: TRBJ1-1; CDR3: CASRGQGNTEAFF; DNA: TGTGCCAGCAGGGGTCAGGGAAACACTGAAGCTTTCTTT
D: .; size: .; V: TRBV6-2/TRBV6-3; J: TRBJ1-2; CDR3: CASSSRGHPNYGYTF; DNA: TGTGCCAGCAGTTCCAGGGGACATCCTAACTATGGCTACACCTTC
D: .; size: .; V: TRBV3-1/TRBV3-2; J: TRBJ2-7; CDR3: CASSQVPRNEQYF; DNA: TGTGCCAGCAGCCAAGTCCCGCGAAACGAGCAGTACTTC
D: .; size: once; V: TRBV6-6; J: TRBJ1-2; CDR3: CASKTDYGYTF; DNA: TGTGCCAGCAAGACAGACTATGGCTACACCTTC
D: .; size: .; V: TRBV3-1/TRBV3-2; J: TRBJ1-6; CDR3: CASSQGLSDNSPLHF; DNA: TGTGCCAGCAGCCAGGGTCTCTCGGATAATTCACCCCTCCACTTT
D: .; size: few; V: TRBV6-5; J: TRBJ2-1; CDR3: CASSYDWSSYNEQFF; DNA: TGTGCCAGCAGTTATGACTGGAGCTCCTACAATGAGCAGTTCTTC
D: .; size: .; V: TRBV6-5; J: TRBJ1-1; CDR3: CASSYFGRANTEAFF; DNA: TGTGCCAGCAGTTACTTCGGCAGGGCCAACACTGAAGCTTTCTTT
D: TRBD2; size: .; V: TRBV2; J: TRBJ2-2; CDR3: CASRGSIGTGELFF; DNA: TGTGCCAGCCGCGGGAGTATCGGAACCGGGGAGCTGTTTTTT
D: TRBD2; size: .; V: TRBV6-4; J: TRBJ2-1; CDR3: CASSDGGDQSQQFF; DNA: TGTGCCAGCAGTGACGGGGGGGATCAAAGTCAGCAGTTCTTC
D: .; size: .; V: TRBV6-5; J: TRBJ1-6; CDR3: CASSYLTARSPLHF; DNA: TGTGCCAGCAGTTACCTAACGGCGCGATCACCCCTCCACTTT
D: TRBD1; size: .; V: TRBV29-1; J: TRBJ2-7; CDR3: CSVRPGQGGEQYF; DNA: TGCAGCGTACGACCGGGACAGGGAGGCGAGCAGTACTTC
D: TRBD1; size: .; V: TRBV4-1; J: TRBJ2-7; CDR3: CASSGGWGQGIRNEQYF; DNA: TGCGCCAGCAGCGGCGGGTGGGGACAGGGGATTCGAAACGAGCAGTACTTC
D: .; size: .; V: TRBV3-1/TRBV3-2; J: TRBJ1-5; CDR3: CASSQQGSNQPQHF; DNA: TGTGCCAGCAGCCAACAGGGAAGCAATCAGCCCCAGCATTTT
D: .; size: .; V: TRBV10-3; J: TRBJ1-1; CDR3: CAISTGYVNTEAFF; DNA: TGTGCCATCAGTACAGGGTACGTGAACACTGAAGCTTTCTTT
D: .; size: .; V: TRBV6-5; J: TRBJ2-7; CDR3: CASSATVGEQYF; DNA: TGTGCCAGCAGCGCCACCGTTGGCGAGCAGTACTTC
D: .; size: .; V: TRBV19; J: TRBJ2-1; CDR3: CASSKGLGISYNEQFF; DNA: TGTGCCAGTAGTAAGGGACTCGGGATCTCCTACAATGAGCAGTTCTTC
D: .; size: once; V: TRBV5-5; J: TRBJ1-4; CDR3: CASSSMTDRNEKLFF; DNA: TGTGCCAGCAGCTCCATGACAGACCGTAATGAAAAACTGTTTTTT
D: TRBD1; size: .; V: TRBV5-4; J: TRBJ2-7; CDR3: CASSLETGVSEQYF; DNA: TGTGCCAGCAGCTTGGAGACAGGGGTTAGCGAGCAGTACTTC
D: .; size: .; V: TRBV7-7; J: TRBJ2-5; CDR3: CASSLGGGWAETQYF; DNA: TGTGCCAGCAGCCTAGGGGGGGGCTGGGCTGAGACCCAGTACTTC
D: .; size: .; V: TRBV6-2/TRBV6-3; J: TRBJ2-5; CDR3: CASSPQETQYF; DNA: TGTGCCAGCAGTCCACAAGAGACCCAGTACTTC
D: TRBD2; size: once; V: TRBV7-6; J: TRBJ2-1; CDR3: CASSFLAGGNNEQFF; DNA: TGTGCCAGCAGCTTTCTAGCGGGGGGGAACAATGAGCAGTTCTTC
D: TRBD1; size: .; V: TRBV6-1; J: TRBJ1-2; CDR3: CASSSQGADGYTF; DNA: TGTGCCAGCAGCTCTCAGGGGGCCGATGGCTACACCTTC
D: TRBD1; size: .; V: TRBV6-5; J: TRBJ1-2; CDR3: CASSSGQIYGYTF; DNA: TGTGCCAGCAGCTCGGGACAGATCTATGGCTACACCTTC
D: .; size: few; V: TRBV12-3/TRBV12-4; J: TRBJ1-4; CDR3: CASRSEGREKLFF; DNA: TGTGCCAGCAGAAGCGAGGGCCGTGAAAAACTGTTTTTT
D: .; size: once; V: TRBV28; J: TRBJ2-7; CDR3: CASSLWGEPDEQYF; DNA: TGTGCCAGCAGTTTATGGGGGGAGCCGGACGAGCAGTACTTC
D: TRBD2; size: .; V: TRBV24-1; J: TRBJ2-7; CDR3: CATTWGGDPAYEQYF; DNA: TGTGCCACCACCTGGGGAGGGGACCCTGCCTACGAGCAGTACTTC
D: .; size: few; V: TRBV28; J: TRBJ2-2; CDR3: CASSLYQGQVGELFF; DNA: TGTGCCAGCAGTTTATACCAGGGTCAGGTCGGGGAGCTGTTTTTT